This is a list of T cell receptor beta chains from one sample in a study of brain T cells in children with intractable seizures. Clones were sequenced by immunoSEQ multiplex PCR, and TCRdb holds only the in-frame ones, with some missing. Among under 150,000 clones listed, around 94% were seen once. The sequenced sample was peripheral blood, obtained at surgery. All receptors come from a boy less than two years old with hemimegalencephaly and intractable seizures. Each CDR3 is given with its conserved first and last residue. Each record gives: D gene, CDR3 length, clone size, J gene, V gene, CDR3 DNA, CDR3 protein. D genes are given only for firm matches. Expanded clones get a size class; other rows say once, few or many, or leave the size out.

d_call: .; cdr3_length: 12; clone_size: .; j_call: TRBJ1-4; v_call: TRBV28; cdr3_nt: TGTGCCAGCAGTTTACCTAATGAAAAACTGTTTTTT; cdr3_aa: CASSLPNEKLFF
d_call: TRBD2; cdr3_length: 18; clone_size: .; j_call: TRBJ2-2; v_call: TRBV27; cdr3_nt: TGTGCCAGCAGTTTAGGCCCAGCGGGAGTAGGAGACACCGGGGAGCTGTTTTTT; cdr3_aa: CASSLGPAGVGDTGELFF
d_call: .; cdr3_length: 15; clone_size: .; j_call: TRBJ2-7; v_call: TRBV5-4; cdr3_nt: TGTGCCAGCAGATCCGACCAGACACTTACCTACGAGCAGTACTTC; cdr3_aa: CASRSDQTLTYEQYF
d_call: .; cdr3_length: 16; clone_size: .; j_call: TRBJ1-1; v_call: TRBV19; cdr3_nt: TGTGCCAGTAGTATTGTGGGGGTGGGGATGAACACTGAAGCTTTCTTT; cdr3_aa: CASSIVGVGMNTEAFF
d_call: TRBD1; cdr3_length: 11; clone_size: .; j_call: TRBJ2-7; v_call: TRBV28; cdr3_nt: TGTGCCAGCAGTTCGACAGGGGGGGGGACCTTC; cdr3_aa: CASSSTGGGTF
d_call: .; cdr3_length: 15; clone_size: .; j_call: TRBJ1-4; v_call: TRBV7-9; cdr3_nt: TGTGCCAGCAGCAAGGGAGACAGCTCCTTCGAAAAACTGTTTTTT; cdr3_aa: CASSKGDSSFEKLFF
d_call: .; cdr3_length: 14; clone_size: .; j_call: TRBJ1-1; v_call: TRBV10-1; cdr3_nt: TGCGCCAGCAGTGAGTCGAGTCTGGGCACTGAAGCTTTCTTT; cdr3_aa: CASSESSLGTEAFF
d_call: .; cdr3_length: 16; clone_size: .; j_call: TRBJ1-2; v_call: TRBV6-5; cdr3_nt: TGTGCCAGCAGTTACTCGTCCGGGGGCGCAGGGTATGGCTACACCTTC; cdr3_aa: CASSYSSGGAGYGYTF
d_call: TRBD1; cdr3_length: 15; clone_size: .; j_call: TRBJ2-3; v_call: TRBV7-2; cdr3_nt: TGTGCCAGCAGCCCAGGACAGGGGAGGGCAGATACGCAGTATTTT; cdr3_aa: CASSPGQGRADTQYF
d_call: .; cdr3_length: 12; clone_size: .; j_call: TRBJ2-5; v_call: TRBV29-1; cdr3_nt: TGCAGCGTTGGGACCGACTTGGAGACCCAGTACTTC; cdr3_aa: CSVGTDLETQYF
d_call: .; cdr3_length: 17; clone_size: .; j_call: TRBJ1-2; v_call: TRBV7-8; cdr3_nt: TGTGCCAGCAGCTTAGTTGGCCACAGTTCATTTAACTATGGCTACACCTTC; cdr3_aa: CASSLVGHSSFNYGYTF
d_call: .; cdr3_length: 17; clone_size: once; j_call: TRBJ2-6; v_call: TRBV7-8; cdr3_nt: TGTGCCAGCAGCTTACCCCTTGGGAGGGGGTCGGTCGGCGTCCTGACTTTC; cdr3_aa: CASSLPLGRGSVGVLTF
d_call: .; cdr3_length: 16; clone_size: .; j_call: TRBJ2-2; v_call: TRBV24-1; cdr3_nt: TGTGCCACCAGTGACCTCGGAGGGCCGGGCACCGGGGAGCTGTTTTTT; cdr3_aa: CATSDLGGPGTGELFF
d_call: .; cdr3_length: 15; clone_size: .; j_call: TRBJ2-7; v_call: TRBV6-2/TRBV6-3; cdr3_nt: TGTGCCAGCAGTTCTGCGGTGATGCCACCCTACGAGCAGTACTTC; cdr3_aa: CASSSAVMPPYEQYF
d_call: .; cdr3_length: 14; clone_size: .; j_call: TRBJ2-7; v_call: TRBV11-2; cdr3_nt: TGTGCCAGCAGCAGGGACGGAATCTCCTACGAGCAGTACTTC; cdr3_aa: CASSRDGISYEQYF
d_call: .; cdr3_length: 16; clone_size: .; j_call: TRBJ1-6; v_call: TRBV3-1/TRBV3-2; cdr3_nt: TGTGCCAGCAGCCAGGCAGGGATCTCTCGGAATTCACCCCTCCACTTT; cdr3_aa: CASSQAGISRNSPLHF
d_call: TRBD2; cdr3_length: 15; clone_size: .; j_call: TRBJ2-1; v_call: TRBV27; cdr3_nt: TGTGCCAGCAGTTTTAGCGGGAGGTCCTACAATGAGCAGTTCTTC; cdr3_aa: CASSFSGRSYNEQFF
d_call: .; cdr3_length: 11; clone_size: .; j_call: TRBJ2-3; v_call: TRBV20-1; cdr3_nt: TGCAGTGCTCGGGTCCAGAATACGCAGTATTTT; cdr3_aa: CSARVQNTQYF
d_call: TRBD1; cdr3_length: 12; clone_size: .; j_call: TRBJ1-6; v_call: TRBV27; cdr3_nt: TGTGCCAGCCGGGACAGGGGGCGCGAGCTCCACTTT; cdr3_aa: CASRDRGRELHF
d_call: .; cdr3_length: 13; clone_size: .; j_call: TRBJ2-3; v_call: TRBV11-3; cdr3_nt: TGTGCCAGCAGCTTAGAGAGCACAGATACGCAGTATTTT; cdr3_aa: CASSLESTDTQYF
d_call: TRBD1; cdr3_length: 14; clone_size: .; j_call: TRBJ2-3; v_call: TRBV4-1; cdr3_nt: TGCGCCAGCAGCCAAGAGGGGACAGGAGATACGCAGTATTTT; cdr3_aa: CASSQEGTGDTQYF
d_call: .; cdr3_length: 15; clone_size: .; j_call: TRBJ2-7; v_call: TRBV7-6; cdr3_nt: TGTGCCAGCAGCTTAGTTCCTGGGAGCCGCTACGAGCAGTACTTC; cdr3_aa: CASSLVPGSRYEQYF
d_call: .; cdr3_length: 15; clone_size: .; j_call: TRBJ2-5; v_call: TRBV7-2; cdr3_nt: TGTGCCAGCAGGGCGGGCGGCCCGGGACAAGAGACCCAGTACTTC; cdr3_aa: CASRAGGPGQETQYF
d_call: TRBD2; cdr3_length: 16; clone_size: once; j_call: TRBJ2-7; v_call: TRBV28; cdr3_nt: TGTGCCAGCACCACAGCCCTAGCGGGAGGGTCCTACGAGCAGTACTTC; cdr3_aa: CASTTALAGGSYEQYF
d_call: TRBD1; cdr3_length: 18; clone_size: .; j_call: TRBJ2-7; v_call: TRBV5-1; cdr3_nt: TGCGCCAGCAGCTTCTCCCTTCTTCGACAGGGGTCATCATACGAGCAGTACTTC; cdr3_aa: CASSFSLLRQGSSYEQYF
d_call: TRBD2; cdr3_length: 13; clone_size: .; j_call: TRBJ2-3; v_call: TRBV3-1/TRBV3-2; cdr3_nt: TGTGCCTCCGGGACTAGCCTCAAGGATACGCAGTATTTT; cdr3_aa: CASGTSLKDTQYF
d_call: TRBD1; cdr3_length: 16; clone_size: .; j_call: TRBJ2-7; v_call: TRBV4-3; cdr3_nt: TGCGCCAGCAGCCAAGAAGGGACAGGGGTATCCTACGAGCAGTACTTC; cdr3_aa: CASSQEGTGVSYEQYF
d_call: .; cdr3_length: 17; clone_size: .; j_call: TRBJ2-2; v_call: TRBV18; cdr3_nt: TGTGCCAGCTCACCAACTAGAAGTTCGGAGTCTGCCGGGGAGCTGTTTTTT; cdr3_aa: CASSPTRSSESAGELFF
d_call: TRBD1; cdr3_length: 13; clone_size: .; j_call: TRBJ1-2; v_call: TRBV5-6; cdr3_nt: TGTGCCAGCAGCCCGGACAGGAACTATGGCTACACCTTC; cdr3_aa: CASSPDRNYGYTF
d_call: .; cdr3_length: 13; clone_size: .; j_call: TRBJ1-3; v_call: TRBV3-1/TRBV3-2; cdr3_nt: TGTGCCAGCAGCCAAAGTTCTGGAAACACCATATATTTT; cdr3_aa: CASSQSSGNTIYF
d_call: TRBD2; cdr3_length: 19; clone_size: .; j_call: TRBJ2-2; v_call: TRBV4-1; cdr3_nt: TGCGCCAGCAGCCAAGACCCCTCGACTAGCGGGAGAAAAACCGGGGAGCTGTTTTTT; cdr3_aa: CASSQDPSTSGRKTGELFF
d_call: .; cdr3_length: 13; clone_size: once; j_call: TRBJ2-7; v_call: TRBV7-9; cdr3_nt: TGTGCCAGCAGCTCCTGGCAGTCCTACGAGCAGTACTTC; cdr3_aa: CASSSWQSYEQYF
d_call: TRBD1; cdr3_length: 19; clone_size: .; j_call: TRBJ2-2; v_call: TRBV30; cdr3_nt: TGTGCCTGGAGCCGATGGGACTTTATTGAGGGGACAGGTGGCGGGGAGCTGTTTTTT; cdr3_aa: CAWSRWDFIEGTGGGELFF
d_call: .; cdr3_length: 15; clone_size: .; j_call: TRBJ1-2; v_call: TRBV7-9; cdr3_nt: TGTGCCAGCAGCTTAAATCCGTTGACTAACTATGGCTACACCTTC; cdr3_aa: CASSLNPLTNYGYTF
d_call: .; cdr3_length: 13; clone_size: .; j_call: TRBJ2-1; v_call: TRBV24-1; cdr3_nt: TGTGCCACCCGGGGGCCCCGGCATGGCGAGCAGTTCTTC; cdr3_aa: CATRGPRHGEQFF
d_call: .; cdr3_length: 11; clone_size: .; j_call: TRBJ2-5; v_call: TRBV20-1; cdr3_nt: TGCAGTGCTAGAGTGGGGGAGACCCAGTACTTC; cdr3_aa: CSARVGETQYF
d_call: .; cdr3_length: 11; clone_size: .; j_call: TRBJ2-1; v_call: TRBV6-5; cdr3_nt: TGTGCCAGCTGGACTTACAATGAGCAGTTCTTC; cdr3_aa: CASWTYNEQFF
d_call: .; cdr3_length: 15; clone_size: .; j_call: TRBJ2-3; v_call: TRBV28; cdr3_nt: TGTGCCAGCAGTTTGGGGGCGAGGGCCACAGATACGCAGTATTTT; cdr3_aa: CASSLGARATDTQYF
d_call: TRBD2; cdr3_length: 14; clone_size: .; j_call: TRBJ2-5; v_call: TRBV7-9; cdr3_nt: TGTGCCAGCAGCTTGACTAGCGGGAGGGAGACCCAGTACTTC; cdr3_aa: CASSLTSGRETQYF
d_call: .; cdr3_length: 15; clone_size: .; j_call: TRBJ2-7; v_call: TRBV28; cdr3_nt: TGTGCCAGCAGTTTGGAAAGCGGGTTCTCCTACGAGCAGTACTTC; cdr3_aa: CASSLESGFSYEQYF
d_call: .; cdr3_length: 13; clone_size: .; j_call: TRBJ1-1; v_call: TRBV25-1; cdr3_nt: TGTGCCAGCAGTGATTGGTCGGTCACTGAAGCTTTCTTT; cdr3_aa: CASSDWSVTEAFF